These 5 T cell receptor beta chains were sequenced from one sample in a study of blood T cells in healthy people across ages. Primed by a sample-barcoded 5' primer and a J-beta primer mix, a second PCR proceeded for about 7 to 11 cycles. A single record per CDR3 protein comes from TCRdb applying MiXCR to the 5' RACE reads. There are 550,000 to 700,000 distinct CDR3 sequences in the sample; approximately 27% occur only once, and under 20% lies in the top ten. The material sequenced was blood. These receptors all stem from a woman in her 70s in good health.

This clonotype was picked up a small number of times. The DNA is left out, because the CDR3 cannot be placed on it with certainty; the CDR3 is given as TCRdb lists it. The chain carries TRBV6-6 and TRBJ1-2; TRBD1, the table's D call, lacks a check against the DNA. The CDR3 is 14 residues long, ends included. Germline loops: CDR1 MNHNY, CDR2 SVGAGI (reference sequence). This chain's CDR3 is CASSSSGSLYDYTF.

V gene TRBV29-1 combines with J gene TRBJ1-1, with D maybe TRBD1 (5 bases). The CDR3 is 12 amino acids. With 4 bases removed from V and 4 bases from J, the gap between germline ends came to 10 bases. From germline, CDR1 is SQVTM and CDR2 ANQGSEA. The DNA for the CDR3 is TGCAGCGTTGGGGGGAGAAGCACTGAAGCTTTCTTT. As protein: CSVGGRSTEAFF.

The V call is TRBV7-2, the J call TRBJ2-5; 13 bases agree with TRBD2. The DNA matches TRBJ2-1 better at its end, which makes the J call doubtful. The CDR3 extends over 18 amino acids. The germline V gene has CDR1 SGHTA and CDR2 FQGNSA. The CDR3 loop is CASSLLLAGGGTYNEQFF. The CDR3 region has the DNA TGTGCCAGCAGCTTATTACTAGCGGGGGGGGGAACGTACAATGAGCAGTTCTTC.

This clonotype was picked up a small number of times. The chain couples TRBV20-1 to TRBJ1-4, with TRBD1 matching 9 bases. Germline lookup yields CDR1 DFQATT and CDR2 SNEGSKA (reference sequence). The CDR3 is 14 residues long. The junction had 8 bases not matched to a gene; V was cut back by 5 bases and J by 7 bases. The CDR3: CSAEGTGLGEKLFF. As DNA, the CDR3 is TGCAGTGCTGAGGGGACAGGGCTAGGTGAAAAACTGTTTTTT.

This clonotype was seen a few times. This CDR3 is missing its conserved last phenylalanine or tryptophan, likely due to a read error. The CDR3 nucleotides are TGCGCCAGCAGCCCTCCGTCCGGGAACACCGGGGAGCTGTTTTCT. It encodes CASSPPSGNTGELFS. The genes are TRBV4-3 and TRBJ2-2; D is uncertain. V lost 4 bases, J lost 1 base, and 10 bases lay in between. The CDR3 length is 15 residues. The germline gives CDR1 LGHNA, CDR2 YSLEER.